This T cell receptor (beta chain) appears in the sequencing data of a study of blood T cell repertoires in COVID-19. Each recovered donor of Cohort 3 presented with two negative PCRs, clearance, or symptom resolution. Germline V CDR1 and CDR2: KGHSH, LQKENI. CDR3 length: 17 amino acids. V was shortened by 4 bases and J by 0 bases, with 18 bases between the two germline ends. The table came from immunoSEQ multiplex PCR; TCRdb's copy has only in-frame clones and leaves some out. In the table there are 200,000 to 250,000 clones, about four fifths of which are singletons. This clone was recorded a few times.

Specimen: PBMCs or T cells enriched from blood (not recorded which). This sequence was found in a man aged 55 to 70 who had recovered from COVID-19. V usage is TRBV18 and J usage is TRBJ1-1; TRBD1 is a possible D gene (5 bases). In nucleotides, the CDR3 is TGTGCCAGCTCACTGACCTCAGGGATGGGAATGAACACTGAAGCTTTCTTT. It specifies CASSLTSGMGMNTEAFF.